The 13 T cell receptor beta chains below come from one sample, sequenced in a study of blood T cell repertoires in COVID-19. Clones were read by immunoSEQ multiplex PCR, and TCRdb kept only the in-frame ones, dropping some. This table has around 480,000 clones, roughly 87% appearing once. The sample comprised PBMCs or T cells enriched from blood (not recorded which). The receptor set was obtained from a woman aged 18-29 years who had recovered from COVID-19.

This clone is a singleton in its sample. CDR3 region: CASIPGGSGNTIYF. The DNA of the CDR3 is TGTGCCAGCATCCCGGGGGGGTCTGGAAACACCATATATTTT. The chain combines TRBV6-5 with TRBJ1-3; a weak D match, TRBD1 (5 bases). CDR1 MNHEY and CDR2 SVGAGI come from the germline V gene. Trimming removed 7 bases from V and 1 base from J, with 11 bases in between. The length of the CDR3 is 14 residues.

This chain links TRBV27 with TRBJ1-2, with a tentative D call TRBD1 (6 bases). The ends were cut back, 2 bases at V and 9 bases at J, with 13 bases in the middle. Germline V lookup: CDR1 MNHEY, CDR2 SMNVEV (reference sequence). This CDR3 spans 13 amino acids. The DNA of the CDR3 is TGTGCCAGCAGTTTACGACAGGCCACGAGCTACACCTTC. It is translated as CASSLRQATSYTF.

The V gene is TRBV5-4, the J gene TRBJ2-3, with 7 bases aligning to TRBD2. The CDR3 sequence is 16 residues long. Per germline, CDR1 SGHNT and CDR2 YYREEE (reference sequence). Trimming at V came to 3 bases and at J to 2 bases, leaving 9 bases not matched to a gene. The CDR3 region is CASSWGSSGSTDTQYF. The CDR3 DNA is TGTGCCAGCAGCTGGGGCTCTAGCGGATCCACAGATACGCAGTATTTT.

This chain joins TRBV19 and TRBJ1-1; TRBD1 is a possible D gene (5 bases). V dropped 1 base and J dropped 5 bases, with 11 bases sitting between them. The germline V gene has CDR1 LNHDA and CDR2 SQIVND (reference sequence). There are 14 residues in the CDR3. CDR3 residues: CASSIGRGGTEAFF. In nucleotides, the CDR3 is TGTGCCAGTAGTATAGGTCGGGGGGGGACTGAAGCTTTCTTT.

The table lists this clone with a count of one. This chain links TRBV24-1 with TRBJ2-3; no definite D call. There are 14 residues in the CDR3. V lost 5 bases to trimming and J lost 0 bases, with 8 bases between them. CDR1 KGHDR and CDR2 SFDVKD come from the germline V gene. The CDR3 DNA sequence: TGTGCCACCAGTGCTTCGTTTAGCACAGATACGCAGTATTTT. It specifies CATSASFSTDTQYF.

The chain couples TRBV30 to TRBJ2-7; 8 bases fit TRBD1. J was trimmed by 2 bases and V by 5 bases; bases with no gene match: 2. The CDR3 is 12 amino acids. Germline loops: CDR1 GTSNPN, CDR2 SVGIG (reference sequence). The CDR3 reads CAWGTGPYEQYF. Written as DNA, the CDR3 is TGTGCCTGGGGGACAGGACCCTACGAGCAGTACTTC.

This clone was counted only a few times. The CDR3 reads CASSSGQGTEAFF. The CDR3, as DNA: TGTGCCAGCAGTTCGGGACAGGGTACTGAAGCTTTCTTT. The genes are TRBV6-5 and TRBJ1-1; 9 bases fit TRBD1. Trimming at V came to 4 bases and at J to 5 bases, leaving 2 bases not matched to a gene. CDR3 size: 13 residues. The germline V gene has CDR1 MNHEY and CDR2 SVGAGI.

V is TRBV5-1 and J is TRBJ1-1; possible D gene TRBD1, 6 bases. Deletions cut 4 bases from V and 0 bases from J, with 13 bases between. Germline-derived CDR1 and CDR2 are SGHRS and YFSETQ. This CDR3 spans 15 amino acids. CDR3 nucleotides: TGCGCCAGCAGCCCGGGGGGCCTCATGAACACTGAAGCTTTCTTT. It codes for CASSPGGLMNTEAFF.

The V and J genes are TRBV4-2 and TRBJ1-5, with D uncertain. The CDR3 extends over 16 amino acids. With 0 bases removed from V and 2 bases from J, the gap between germline ends came to 11 bases. Germline assignment: CDR1 LGHNA and CDR2 YNFKEQ. The CDR3 nucleotides read TGTGCCAGCAGCCAAGAAGGGCGGGTTGGCAATCAGCCCCAGCATTTT. It codes for CASSQEGRVGNQPQHF.

The chain is built from TRBV30 and TRBJ2-3; TRBD2 aligns across 8 bases. V lost 0 bases, J lost 4 bases, and 21 bases stayed unmatched. The CDR3 spans 20 residues. The germline CDR1 and CDR2 sequences are GTSNPN and SVGIG (reference sequence). The CDR3 nucleotides are TGTGCCTGGAGTGTAAACCCCCTCAGCGGGGGCCTAGGGTCACCAGATACGCAGTATTTT. It codes for CAWSVNPLSGGLGSPDTQYF.

The chain joins TRBV1 to TRBJ1-2; TRBD1 was called by the table and not checked on the DNA. TRBV1 is noted as a pseudogene. The CDR3 contains 13 residues. CDR3: CTSSQATDHGYTF. In DNA form, the CDR3 reads TGCACCAGCAGCCAAGCGACAGACCATGGCTACACCTTC.

The CDR3 loop is CASSLDRTFGDTQYF. The CDR3 DNA is TGTGCCAGCAGCTTGGACAGAACGTTCGGAGATACGCAGTATTTT. The rearrangement links TRBV5-5 to TRBJ2-3; no firm D call. The V end was cut by 0 bases, the J end by 5 bases, with 13 bases between. Germline lookup yields CDR1 SGHKS and CDR2 YYEKEE (reference sequence). The CDR3 covers 15 residues.

The chain carries TRBV9 and TRBJ1-5; 7 bases are shared with TRBD1. The CDR3 totals 14 residues. The ends lost 4 bases at V and 9 bases at J; junction bases unmatched: 10. Germline values: CDR1 SGDLS, CDR2 YYNGEE. CDR3 coding DNA: TGTGCCAGCAGCCCAGGGGGGACTTCCCGGCCCCAGCATTTT. It is translated as CASSPGGTSRPQHF.